The 12 T cell receptor beta chains below were found in one sample sequenced in a study of shared clonotypes between healthy human individuals (dated by TCRdb to 2018 to 2021). Receptor amplification or capture employed the immunoSEQ multiplex PCR assay. TCRdb holds this immuneACCESS table with in-frame rearrangements only. Some clones are missing; in checked studies, unresolved V genes explain under half, and the rest has no known cause. The sample data list under 2,500,000 clones, and about 94% of these were observed just once. The ten largest clones represent roughly 0.13% of the sample. Sequenced sample: naive CD4+ T cells sorted from blood. The cell subset or site label on this specimen signifies: CD45RA+ positively selected. These receptors were collected from a young man in good health.

This chain uses TRBV5-1 with TRBJ1-5, with D perhaps TRBD1 (5 bases). The length of the CDR3 is 19 residues. Germline assignment: CDR1 SGHRS and CDR2 YFSETQ. V gave up 2 bases and J gave up 0 bases, with 21 bases separating them. CDR3 in amino acids: CASSLSGTEATYSNQPQHF. The DNA of the CDR3 is TGCGCCAGCAGCTTATCCGGGACGGAAGCTACTTATAGCAATCAGCCCCAGCATTTT.

The chain carries TRBV7-9 and TRBJ1-6; D is perhaps TRBD1 (5 bases). Between the trimmed V and J ends, which lost 3 bases and 2 bases, there was a span of 17 bases. The CDR3 has 18 amino acids. Germline CDR1 SEHNR, CDR2 FQNEAQ (reference sequence). As DNA, the CDR3 is TGTGCCAGCAGCTTCGCCCAAACGGGGACGGCCTATAATTCACCCCTCCACTTT. It translates to CASSFAQTGTAYNSPLHF. The full variable domain, with the rest looked up from reference TRBV7-9 and TRBJ1-6, is DTGVSQNPRHKITKRGQNVTFRCDPISEHNRLYWYRQTLGQGPEFLTYFQNEAQLEKSRLLSDRFSAERPKGSFSTLEIQRTEQGDSAMYLCASSFAQTGTAYNSPLHFGNGTRLTVT.

The CDR3 here is CASSKAGSGSLYEQYF. CDR3 sequence (DNA): TGTGCCAGCAGCAAAGCGGGTAGCGGGTCCCTCTACGAGCAGTACTTC. This rearrangement joins TRBV21-1 to TRBJ2-7; the DNA was not used to check the table's D call, TRBD2. TRBV21-1 is deemed a pseudogene. The CDR3 runs 16 residues.

The chain couples TRBV6-6 to TRBJ2-7; TRBD1 might be the D (6 bases). The germline gives CDR1 MNHNY, CDR2 SVGAGI (reference sequence). This CDR3 has 16 residues. The V and J ends lost 11 bases and 5 bases respectively, with 28 bases between them. The chain's CDR3 is CASQRGSLDLWNEQYF. The CDR3 bases are TGTGCCTCCCAGAGGGGGAGCTTGGACCTCTGGAACGAGCAGTACTTC.

Note on this clone: The conserved phenylalanine or tryptophan normally closing the CDR3 is absent here, so this likely arose from a read error. The V call is TRBV5-4, the J call TRBJ1-2; 7 nucleotides line up with TRBD1. The germline CDR1 and CDR2 sequences are SGHNT and YYREEE (reference sequence). The CDR3 consists of 14 residues. The V and J ends lost 2 bases and 2 bases, in that order; junction bases with no gene match: 3. CDR3 nucleotides: TGTGCCAGCAGCTTTAAACAGGGGAACTATGGCTACACCCTC. It yields the protein CASSFKQGNYGYTL.

J is TRBJ1-1 and V is TRBV6-6; D is uncertain. CDR3 size: 15 residues. The V and J ends lost 0 bases and 4 bases respectively, with 12 bases between them. Germline CDR1 and CDR2: MNHNY and SVGAGI (reference sequence). CDR3 coding DNA: TGTGCCAGCAGTTACTCGACGGGATGGGGCACTGAAGCTTTCTTT. Translated, it gives CASSYSTGWGTEAFF.

This chain links TRBV30 with TRBJ1-1; no reliable D call. Germline V gene sequence: CDR1 GTSNPN, CDR2 SVGIG (reference sequence). This CDR3 is built from 11 residues. The germline V and J ends were trimmed by 5 bases and 4 bases, with 8 bases remaining between them. The CDR3 DNA follows: TGTGCCTGGCTCACGAGCACTGAAGCTTTCTTT. This gives the protein CAWLTSTEAFF. The whole variable domain, remainder taken from reference TRBV30 and TRBJ1-1, is SQTIHQWPATLVQPVGSPLSLECTVEGTSNPNLYWYRQAAGRGLQLLFYSVGIGQISSEVPQNLSASRPQDRQFILSSKKLLLSDSGFYLCAWLTSTEAFFGQGTRLTVV.

The J gene is TRBJ2-2, the V gene TRBV6-6; 8 bases line up with TRBD1. V trimming: 8 bases; J trimming: 5 bases; junction bases outside the gene matches: 4. The CDR3 totals 13 residues. Germline lookup yields CDR1 MNHNY and CDR2 SVGAGI (reference sequence). CDR3 amino acids: CASGDRGTGELFF. In DNA form, the CDR3 reads TGTGCCAGCGGCGACAGGGGAACCGGGGAGCTGTTTTTT.

This clone was detected only once. The V call is TRBV7-2, the J call TRBJ2-2, with unresolved D. V lost 5 bases and J 6 bases, leaving 10 bases between the germline ends. CDR3 size: 13 residues. CDR1 is SGHTA and CDR2 is FQGNSA in the germline V gene. CDR3 sequence reads: CASSPTPSGELFF. The CDR3 bases are TGTGCCAGCAGCCCCACGCCGTCCGGGGAGCTGTTTTTT.

The chain is built from TRBV27 and TRBJ1-5, with a tentative D call TRBD1 (5 bases). With 8 bases removed from V and 7 bases from J, the gap between germline ends came to 24 bases. In germline, CDR1 is MNHEY, CDR2 SMNVEV (reference sequence). The CDR3 is 16 residues long. The CDR3: CASQSRDGLRVQPQHF. Written as DNA, the CDR3 is TGTGCCAGCCAATCCCGGGACGGCCTCCGGGTGCAGCCCCAGCATTTT.

The chain carries TRBV28 and TRBJ2-3; D is perhaps TRBD2 (6 bases). The germline V and J ends were trimmed by 3 bases and 2 bases, with 9 bases remaining between them. CDR1 and CDR2 from the germline V gene are MDHEN and SYDVKM. The CDR3 covers 14 residues. The CDR3 protein is CASSFGGNTDTQYF. In nucleotides, the CDR3 is TGTGCCAGCAGTTTTGGGGGGAACACAGATACGCAGTATTTT.

The chain has TRBV5-1 and TRBJ1-1, with D perhaps TRBD1 (5 bases). CDR3 length: 14 residues. Trimming pared 2 bases from V and 4 bases from J, leaving 12 bases between. Germline-derived CDR1 and CDR2 are SGHRS and YFSETQ. The CDR3 is CASSFIGEGTEAFF. Here the CDR3 DNA reads TGCGCCAGCAGCTTCATAGGGGAGGGCACTGAAGCTTTCTTT.